This T cell receptor beta chain was recorded in a study of breast tumors, draining lymph nodes, adjacent tissues. Findings of the study overall: Tumor T cell lymph node origin was a supported hypothesis, not proven. Tumor TCR diversity was below lymph nodes but above nontumor tissue.

As to this clonotype: The antigen is unknown. A much larger clone differs from this one at a single base, so this may be a read error.

CDR1 and CDR2 (germline): MNHEY, SVGAGI. Trimming took 10 bases from V and 2 from J, leaving 16 bases between them. There are 14 residues in the CDR3. TCRdb fed the multiplex PCR reads into MiXCR, producing one record per CDR3 protein. The data show approximately 47,000 distinct CDR3 sequences, with under 25% seen just once and about 8% held by the top ten. Sample: breast tumor tissue. The chain carries TRBV6-5 and TRBJ2-3, with a possible D match to TRBD2 (7 bases). The receptor was isolated from a female donor with breast cancer. Some clones in this sample may be carry-over from other donors' samples. DNA of the CDR3: TGTGCCACCTCTCGCGGGGGCCTCACAGATACGCAGTATTTT. Its translation is CATSRGGLTDTQYF.